This TCR beta chain stems from a study of beta chain features in type 1 diabetes. At the level of the study: Cell yields, age and gender were similar between patients and healthy donors.

The authors reverse transcribed all of the isolated RNA, so sequencing captured expressed TCRB transcripts. Several million reads on average were seen across naive, central memory and regulatory T cell samples. Sequencing was performed with immunoSEQ multiplex PCR; in TCRdb, only in-frame clones are kept and a portion is missing. The sample lists nearly 700,000 clones, roughly an eighth occurring once. Whole-study findings and limits: Any PCR bias toward short templates would affect both groups alike. Shortening that was moderate but significant affected the TCRB CDR3s of Type 1 diabetes patients in all four CD4+ subsets. Overrepresentation of cells with high TCR expression could result from cDNA sequencing.

In the case of this clone: Its antigen is not identified.

Trimming left V 5 bases short and J 7 bases short, with 17 bases between. The length of the CDR3 is 14 residues. Germline-derived CDR1 and CDR2 are SGHVS and FQNEAQ. The J gene is TRBJ1-2, the V gene TRBV7-8; D remains ambiguous. Sequenced material: naive CD4+ T cells from blood. The TCR originated in a man younger than 30 with type 1 diabetes. In nucleotides, the CDR3 is TGTGCCAGCAGCCAACTTAGCGCAGGTCCTGGCTACACCTTC. It encodes CASSQLSAGPGYTF.